One sample yielded the 26 T cell receptor beta chains listed below, sequenced in a study of vaccination and CD4 T cells after COVID-19. The treatment was: roughly 11-day PBMC culture with coronavirus spike peptide pools or control peptides (ViraFEST assay). The antigens of these receptors remain unknown. The Oncomine TCR Beta short-read assay was what sequenced the DNA obtained from cultured CD4+ T cells. Via MiXCR, TCRdb re-called the PCR reads, giving one row per CDR3 protein. The table lists about 12,000 distinct CDR3 sequences, around 53% of them singletons. The sample consisted of CD4+ T cells from blood, cultured in vitro. The receptors come from a human donor who had recovered from COVID-19.

The V gene is TRBV19, the J gene TRBJ1-2; D not certain. There are 12 residues in the CDR3. Germline values: CDR1 LNHDA, CDR2 SQIVND (reference sequence). V lost 1 base to trimming and J lost 7 bases, with 7 bases between them. The CDR3, as DNA: TGTGCCAGTAGTATAGCTGGGGTTGGCTACACCTTC. The encoded protein is CASSIAGVGYTF.

This clonotype occurred once. V is TRBV6-1 and J is TRBJ2-5, with 7 nucleotides matching TRBD1. Trimming removed 7 bases from V and 1 base from J; junction bases left unmatched: 6. Germline CDR1 reads MNHNS; CDR2 reads SASEGT. This CDR3 contains 14 residues. CDR3 DNA: TGTGCCAGCACCCAAGGGACAGCCCAAGAGACCCAGTACTTC. It translates to CASTQGTAQETQYF.

Judged by abundance, this clonotype is medium-sized. The J gene is TRBJ2-7, the V gene TRBV2, with TRBD2 identical over 11 bases. CDR1 SNHLY and CDR2 FYNNEI come from the germline V gene. The CDR3 totals 16 residues. V shed 7 bases, J shed 3 bases, and the junction held 11 bases outside the gene matches. The CDR3 sequence is CASTKGVAGGLYEQYF. Here the CDR3 DNA reads TGTGCCAGCACTAAAGGGGTAGCGGGGGGGCTCTACGAGCAGTACTTC.

This rearrangement joins TRBV27 to TRBJ2-7; 8 bases are shared with TRBD1. With 5 bases clipped from V and 4 bases from J, the junction kept 10 bases outside the gene matches. Germline V lookup: CDR1 MNHEY, CDR2 SMNVEV (reference sequence). CDR3 length equals 15 residues. The CDR3 region is CASSLGQGLAYEQYF. The CDR3 nucleotides are TGTGCCAGCAGTCTCGGACAGGGCCTCGCGTACGAGCAGTACTTC.

This clonotype was observed a single time. This may be a read error, as it is one base from a much larger clone. The gene calls are TRBV14 and TRBJ2-7, with D perhaps given as TRBD1 or TRBD2 (5 bases each). The CDR3 totals 14 residues. The germline V gene encodes CDR1 SGHDN and CDR2 FVKESK. The germline V and J ends were trimmed by 8 bases and 2 bases, with 16 bases remaining between them. As DNA, the CDR3 is TGTGCCAGCGGCCCCCTCTGGGACCCCTACGAGCAGTACTTC. Amino acid sequence: CASGPLWDPYEQYF.

This chain uses TRBV11-2 with TRBJ2-1, with TRBD2 identical over 7 bases. CDR3 length equals 15 residues. V trimming: 5 bases; J trimming: 0 bases; junction bases outside the gene matches: 4. Germline lookup yields CDR1 SGHAT and CDR2 FQNNGV. DNA for the CDR3: TGTGCCAGCAGCCAAGCGGGATACTCCTACAATGAGCAGTTCTTC. It encodes CASSQAGYSYNEQFF.

The chain recombines TRBV24-1 with TRBJ2-1; 7 nucleotides line up with TRBD1. The CDR3 is 16 amino acids. CDR1 is KGHDR, CDR2 SFDVKD, per germline. With 7 bases clipped from V and 1 base from J, the junction kept 9 bases outside the gene matches. The CDR3 sequence is CATSPTGVGSYNEQFF. For the CDR3, the DNA is TGTGCCACCAGCCCAACAGGGGTAGGATCCTACAATGAGCAGTTCTTC.

V and J are TRBV19 and TRBJ1-5; D might be TRBD1 (6 bases). V lost 5 bases and J lost 3, with 14 bases in between. CDR3 size: 15 residues. CDR1 and CDR2 (germline): LNHDA, SQIVND (reference sequence). The CDR3 bases are TGTGCCAGTAGTGGGCGAGGACAGATCAATCAGCCCCAGCATTTT. Translated, it gives CASSGRGQINQPQHF.

The chain recombines TRBV30 with TRBJ1-2; a possible D gene is TRBD1 (5 bases). V lost 6 bases, J lost 0 bases, and 17 bases lay in between. This CDR3 has 15 amino acids. Germline V gives CDR1 GTSNPN, CDR2 SVGIG (reference sequence). The CDR3 coding sequence is TGTGCCTGCCTCGGGGGGGACTTCTCTAACTATGGCTACACCTTC. This codes for CACLGGDFSNYGYTF.

V is TRBV6-5 and J is TRBJ2-2; D uncertain. The CDR3 has 14 amino acids. CDR1 and CDR2 from the germline V gene are MNHEY and SVGAGI. V was trimmed by 3 bases and J by 0 bases, leaving 5 bases between them. Here the CDR3 reads CASSYDANTGELFF. DNA of the CDR3: TGTGCCAGCAGTTATGACGCGAACACCGGGGAGCTGTTTTTT.

CDR3 protein: CASSVLQGSTEAFF. For the CDR3, the DNA is TGTGCCAGCAGCGTCCTACAGGGGAGCACTGAAGCTTTCTTT. The V and J genes are TRBV5-4 and TRBJ1-1, with TRBD1 matching 7 bases. The CDR3 covers 14 residues. Germline V gene sequence: CDR1 SGHNT, CDR2 YYREEE (reference sequence). V shed 4 bases, J shed 4 bases, and the junction held 7 bases outside the gene matches.

V usage is TRBV7-2 and J usage is TRBJ1-1; 7 positions match TRBD1. The junction had 4 bases not matched to a gene; V was cut back by 2 bases and J by 1 base. Germline V gene sequence: CDR1 SGHTA, CDR2 FQGNSA. This CDR3 has 15 amino acids. CDR3 protein: CASSLSGTANTEAFF. The CDR3 DNA sequence: TGTGCCAGCAGCTTATCCGGGACAGCGAACACTGAAGCTTTCTTT.

The gene calls are TRBV6-1 and TRBJ1-3; no clear D gene. The ends were cut back, 7 bases at V and 0 bases at J, with 4 bases in the middle. This CDR3 comprises 12 residues. CDR1 and CDR2 (germline): MNHNS, SASEGT. The CDR3 bases are TGTGCCAGCACGGACTCTGGAAACACCATATATTTT. It encodes CASTDSGNTIYF.

The CDR3 sequence: CASGLNRDSNQPQHF. The DNA of the CDR3 is TGTGCCAGCGGACTTAACAGGGATAGCAATCAGCCCCAGCATTTT. The rearrangement links TRBV11-3 to TRBJ1-5; D is perhaps TRBD1 (6 bases). The V gene's germline CDR1 is SGHNT and CDR2 YENEEA. This CDR3 contains 15 residues. The V and J ends lost 8 bases and 0 bases respectively, with 14 bases between them.

The DNA for the CDR3 is TGTGCCAGCACCATTCCGGGACAGATATATGGCTACACCTTC. Its protein product is CASTIPGQIYGYTF. This chain connects TRBV28 to TRBJ1-2, with 7 bases aligning to TRBD1. The V gene end was trimmed by 7 bases and the J gene end by 5 bases; junction bases not matched to a gene: 10. Germline V gene data show CDR1 as MDHEN and CDR2 as SYDVKM. The CDR3 length is 14 residues.

The chain couples TRBV6-1 to TRBJ2-7; 7 bases map to TRBD1. CDR3 size: 14 residues. V trimming: 4 bases; J trimming: 1 base; junction bases outside the gene matches: 4. Germline-derived CDR1 and CDR2 are MNHNS and SASEGT. Here the CDR3 reads CASSAGTASYEQYF. The CDR3, as DNA: TGTGCCAGCAGTGCCGGGACAGCGTCCTACGAGCAGTACTTC.

CDR3 region: CASRGGHLYEQYF. The DNA for the CDR3 is TGTGCCAGCAGGGGCGGACACCTCTACGAGCAGTACTTC. The rearrangement joins TRBV6-2 or TRBV6-3 to TRBJ2-7, with D tentatively TRBD1 (5 bases). Trimming took 6 bases from V and 3 from J, leaving 12 bases between them. In germline, CDR1 is MNHEY, CDR2 SVGEGT. This CDR3 comprises 13 residues.

This chain links TRBV20-1 with TRBJ2-7; D is unresolved. The V and J ends lost 4 bases and 6 bases respectively, with 10 bases between them. In germline, CDR1 is DFQATT, CDR2 SNEGSKA (reference sequence). The CDR3 totals 11 residues. Here the CDR3 DNA reads TGCAGTGCTAACGGCTGGGGCGAGCAGTACTTC. This gives the protein CSANGWGEQYF.

This clonotype was counted a single time. A read error may produce the germline difference seen at one junction end. The chain carries TRBV20-1 and TRBJ2-3, with 16 bases fitting TRBD2. The CDR3 length is 17 residues. CDR1 is DFQATT and CDR2 is SNEGSKA in the germline V gene (reference sequence). Written as DNA, the CDR3 is TGCAGTGTTAGAGCCGGGACTAGCGGGGGGGCGACAGATACGCAGTATTTT. It yields the protein CSVRAGTSGGATDTQYF.

About this clonotype itself: No DNA is shown, since the ends of the CDR3 on it are uncertain; the CDR3 is the one TCRdb lists. This rearrangement joins TRBV7-5 to TRBJ1-1. TRBV7-5 is given as a pseudogene. The CDR3 has 19 residues if both end residues are counted. The CDR3 sequence is CISVPEAINYRRGNTEAFF.

The sample holds a few counts of this clonotype. This chain links TRBV6-2 or TRBV6-3 with TRBJ1-1; 7 bases are a match to TRBD1. The junction had 11 bases not matched to a gene; V was cut back by 10 bases and J by 0 bases. The CDR3 has 15 amino acids. Germline lookup yields CDR1 MNHEY and CDR2 SVGEGT. The CDR3 nucleotides read TGTGCCACCCCCAGCCCCGGGACAGTGAACACTGAAGCTTTCTTT. Protein product: CATPSPGTVNTEAFF.

This clonotype occurred a few times. The chain carries TRBV20-1 and TRBJ1-5; the D gene is possibly TRBD1 (6 bases). The germline V gene encodes CDR1 DFQATT and CDR2 SNEGSKA (reference sequence). The V gene lost 6 bases and the J gene lost 5 bases, with 14 bases spanning the gap. This CDR3 is built from 13 residues. CDR3 residues: CSAGRGGHQPQHF. In nucleotides, the CDR3 is TGCAGTGCCGGGAGGGGGGGCCATCAGCCCCAGCATTTT.

The V gene is TRBV30, the J gene TRBJ1-1, with 9 bases that match TRBD1. Germline CDR1 is GTSNPN and CDR2 is SVGIG (reference sequence). CDR3 length: 16 amino acids. Trimming cost V 2 bases and J 6 bases; bases outside gene matches: 13. The chain's CDR3 is CAWSPGTGSLVAEAFF. The CDR3 DNA follows: TGTGCCTGGAGTCCTGGGACAGGGTCTCTGGTCGCTGAAGCTTTCTTT.

The rearrangement links TRBV27 to TRBJ2-4; 10 bases are shared with TRBD2. The J call may be wrong; the DNA end is better matched by TRBJ2-5. CDR3 length: 15 amino acids. Per the germline V gene, CDR1 is MNHEY and CDR2 is SMNVEV (reference sequence). The CDR3: CASSLSGRAGETQYF. CDR3 DNA: TGTGCCAGCAGTTTAAGCGGGAGGGCCGGGGAGACCCAGTACTTC.

This clonotype was detected once. The chain is built from TRBV7-1 and TRBJ2-3; D not certain. TRBV7-1 is annotated as an ORF whose role is uncertain. The CDR3 contains 14 residues. V gave up 3 bases and J gave up 4 bases, with 11 bases separating them. CDR3 in amino acids: CASSSRTAADTQYF. The CDR3 bases are TGTGCCAGCAGCTCCCGGACGGCGGCAGATACGCAGTATTTT.

The gene calls are TRBV27 and TRBJ2-6; TRBD1 aligns across 8 bases. J gave up 0 bases and V 7 bases, and 11 bases lay outside the gene matches. The CDR3 extends over 18 amino acids. Per the germline V gene, CDR1 is MNHEY and CDR2 is SMNVEV (reference sequence). In DNA form, the CDR3 reads TGTGCCAGCACCTATTCCAGACAGGGGCCCTCTGGGGCCAACGTCCTGACTTTC. It codes for CASTYSRQGPSGANVLTF.